The 21 T cell receptor beta chains below come from one sample, sequenced in a study of human T cells and chemical hapten exposure. Indicated time point: patch test 1, 2 weeks after DPC sensitization. Treatment noted: therapeutic diphenylcyclopropenone sensitization with weekly scalp DPC. TCRdb re-called the RACE reads with MiXCR, one entry per CDR3 protein. The data contain 75,000 to 90,000 distinct CDR3 sequences, approximately 8% of them singletons. Sequences were derived from whole blood, sampled in connection with sensitization to the hapten diphenylcyclopropenone (DPC). The receptors stem from a woman under 40 with alopecia areata. Some clones in this sample may be carry-over from other donors' samples.

The chain combines TRBV7-9 with TRBJ2-3; D unresolved. In germline, CDR1 is SEHNR, CDR2 FQNEAQ (reference sequence). Trimming left V 5 bases short and J 4 bases short, with 7 bases between. The length of the CDR3 is 12 residues. In DNA form, the CDR3 reads TGTGCCAGCAGCCTCACGGCAGATACGCAGTATTTT. Its protein is CASSLTADTQYF.

This sequence joins TRBV7-9 and TRBJ2-3, with D possibly matching TRBD2 (7 bases). V lost 5 bases, J lost 0 bases, and 24 bases lay in between. Per germline, CDR1 SEHNR and CDR2 FQNEAQ (reference sequence). The CDR3 length is 19 residues. CDR3 in amino acids: CASSLGHGGGLTSTDTQYF. CDR3 in DNA: TGTGCCAGCAGCCTGGGACACGGCGGGGGCCTAACTAGCACAGATACGCAGTATTTT.

CDR3 coding DNA: TGTGCCAGCAGTCCAGTCTACGAGCAGTACTTC. It yields the protein CASSPVYEQYF. The chain couples TRBV2 to TRBJ2-7; no clear D. The CDR3 totals 11 residues. Trimming shortened V by 5 bases and J by 3 bases, and 5 bases separated the two germline ends. Germline V gene data show CDR1 as SNHLY and CDR2 as FYNNEI.

The J gene is TRBJ1-2, the V gene TRBV29-1; D is possibly TRBD1 (5 bases). The CDR3 consists of 13 residues. CDR1 and CDR2 (germline): SQVTM, ANQGSEA. V was pared by 6 bases and J by 0 bases, with 11 bases between. This CDR3 reads CSVLPGTNYGYTF. CDR3 nucleotides: TGCAGCGTCCTGCCAGGGACTAACTATGGCTACACCTTC.

This clonotype was detected a few times. The V call is TRBV20-1, the J call TRBJ1-1; D may be TRBD1 (5 bases). The CDR3 spans 15 residues. V lost 3 bases and J lost 2, with 16 bases in between. Germline CDR1 is DFQATT and CDR2 is SNEGSKA (reference sequence). The CDR3 DNA reads TGCAGTGCTAGGATCCAGGGCCCCTTCAACACTGAAGCTTTCTTT. This encodes CSARIQGPFNTEAFF.

This clonotype was counted only a few times. This chain links TRBV10-2 with TRBJ1-2; 8 nucleotides align to TRBD1. CDR3 length equals 15 residues. V lost 5 bases, J lost 4 bases, and 9 bases stayed unmatched. The germline V gene encodes CDR1 WSHSY and CDR2 SAAADI. The CDR3 here is CASSQQKQGGYGYTF. CDR3 nucleotides: TGCGCCAGCAGTCAACAAAAACAGGGGGGCTATGGCTACACCTTC.

This clonotype has at least ten counts. The rearrangement uses TRBV29-1 and TRBJ1-2; D is unresolved. CDR3 size: 11 residues. CDR1 is SQVTM and CDR2 is ANQGSEA in the germline V gene. Deletions cut 5 bases from V and 8 bases from J, with 12 bases between. The CDR3 protein is CSVLGPEGYTF. The CDR3 DNA sequence: TGCAGCGTTCTGGGCCCCGAAGGCTACACCTTC. Based on the CDR3 plus reference TRBV29-1 and TRBJ1-2, the full variable domain is SAVISQKPSRDICQRGTSLTIQCQVDSQVTMMFWYRQQPGQSLTLIATANQGSEATYESGFVIDKFPISRPNLTFSTLTVSNMSPEDSSIYLCSVLGPEGYTFGSGTRLTVV.

This clonotype was observed many times. V usage is TRBV6-5 and J usage is TRBJ2-6; D is uncertain. There are 17 residues in the CDR3. V was clipped by 2 bases and J by 0 bases, with 11 bases between them. Germline loops: CDR1 MNHEY, CDR2 SVGAGI. This CDR3 reads CASSYGQPPSGANVLTF. The CDR3 nucleotides are TGTGCCAGCAGTTACGGGCAGCCTCCCTCTGGGGCCAACGTCCTGACTTTC.

This clonotype has ten or more counts. One end of the junction is discordant with germline, which a read error may explain. The V and J genes are TRBV20-1 and TRBJ1-1; possibly TRBD1 for D (6 bases). This CDR3 comprises 8 residues. The V gene's germline CDR1 is DFQATT and CDR2 SNEGSKA (reference sequence). This CDR3 reads CSAQRTVF. DNA of the CDR3: TGCAGTGCTCAGCGGACAGTCTTT.

The sample holds one count of this clonotype. V usage is TRBV29-1 and J usage is TRBJ2-5; 8 nucleotides align to TRBD1. Germline V gene data show CDR1 as SQVTM and CDR2 as ANQGSEA. V was pared by 7 bases and J by 2 bases, with 6 bases of the junction left unmatched. The CDR3 spans 13 residues. CDR3 sequence: CSGGQAKQETQYF. DNA for the CDR3: TGCAGCGGGGGACAGGCAAAACAAGAGACCCAGTACTTC. The whole variable domain, filled in from reference TRBV29-1 and TRBJ2-5, reads SAVISQKPSRDICQRGTSLTIQCQVDSQVTMMFWYRQQPGQSLTLIATANQGSEATYESGFVIDKFPISRPNLTFSTLTVSNMSPEDSSIYLCSGGQAKQETQYFGPGTRLLVL.

There are many counts of this clonotype. V usage is TRBV10-3 and J usage is TRBJ2-6; D remains unclear. V was pared by 7 bases and J by 0 bases, with 13 bases between. Germline values: CDR1 ENHRY, CDR2 SYGVKD. This CDR3 comprises 16 residues. CDR3 region: CAITPSADSGANVLTF. The CDR3 DNA sequence: TGTGCCATCACCCCGAGCGCGGACTCTGGGGCCAACGTCCTGACTTTC.

This clonotype showed up many times. The chain uses TRBV3-1 and TRBJ1-3, with D maybe TRBD1 (6 bases). Germline V gene data show CDR1 as LGHDT and CDR2 as YNNKEL (reference sequence). The CDR3 totals 16 residues. V was trimmed by 0 bases and J by 4 bases, leaving 13 bases between them. The CDR3 is CASSQENRVAGNTIYF. The CDR3 bases are TGTGCCAGCAGCCAAGAAAACAGGGTGGCAGGAAACACCATATATTTT.

This clonotype came up many times. The V call is TRBV20-1, the J call TRBJ1-1, with D uncertain. Per the germline V gene, CDR1 is DFQATT and CDR2 is SNEGSKA (reference sequence). The CDR3 runs to 14 residues. Trimming cost V 1 base and J 0 bases, with 9 bases left between them. CDR3 region: CSARVPGMNTEAFF. As DNA, the CDR3 is TGCAGTGCTAGAGTTCCGGGTATGAACACTGAAGCTTTCTTT.

This clonotype was recorded a few times. CDR3 region: CASSLGDGPGELFF. The CDR3 region has the DNA TGTGCCAGCAGTTTGGGGGACGGGCCCGGGGAGCTGTTTTTT. The chain has TRBV12-3 or TRBV12-4 and TRBJ2-2; either TRBD1 or TRBD2 may supply D (5 bases each). This CDR3 has 14 amino acids. V lost 3 bases to trimming and J lost 6 bases, with 11 bases between them.

The chain uses TRBV7-3 and TRBJ2-5; 7 bases agree with TRBD1. The V gene end was trimmed by 5 bases and the J gene end by 4 bases; junction bases not matched to a gene: 19. Germline V lookup: CDR1 SGHTA, CDR2 FQGTGA. There are 18 residues in the CDR3. CDR3 sequence: CASSLYPPLKGASETQYF. The CDR3 bases are TGTGCCAGCAGCCTTTACCCTCCGTTGAAGGGGGCTTCAGAGACCCAGTACTTC.

This clonotype occurred many times. The gene calls are TRBV11-2 and TRBJ2-7; D is ambiguous. The ends were cut back, 1 base at V and 0 bases at J, with 16 bases in the middle. Germline-derived CDR1 and CDR2 are SGHAT and FQNNGV. The CDR3 spans 17 residues. The CDR3 here is CASSLVGYRTSSYEQYF. CDR3 DNA sequence: TGTGCCAGCAGCTTAGTGGGGTACAGAACCAGCTCCTACGAGCAGTACTTC.

Remarks on this clonotype: This CDR3 is missing its conserved last phenylalanine or tryptophan, likely due to a read error. CDR3 sequence: CASKYGAGSSYNSPLHS. The DNA for the CDR3 is TGTGCCAGCAAATATGGCGCGGGGAGCTCCTATAATTCACCCCTCCACTCT. The chain recombines TRBV4-2 with TRBJ1-6, with D unclear. This CDR3 contains 17 residues. Trimming removed 7 bases at V and 0 bases at J, with 16 bases between. Germline-derived CDR1 and CDR2 are LGHNA and YNFKEQ.

This clonotype occurred a few times. The chain recombines TRBV14 with TRBJ1-3; tentatively, D is TRBD1 (5 bases). Germline assignment: CDR1 SGHDN and CDR2 FVKESK. The CDR3 length is 17 residues. The V gene lost 0 bases and the J gene lost 4 bases, with 16 bases spanning the gap. The CDR3 is CASSQDRQGQRGNTIYF. The CDR3 bases are TGTGCCAGCAGCCAAGATCGGCAAGGACAAAGGGGAAACACCATATATTTT.

At least ten counts were recorded for this clonotype. This chain connects TRBV6-6 to TRBJ1-1, with TRBD1 matching 7 bases. The CDR3 sequence is 17 residues long. V was pared by 3 bases and J by 8 bases, with 18 bases of the junction left unmatched. From germline, CDR1 is MNHNY and CDR2 SVGAGI (reference sequence). The CDR3 coding sequence is TGTGCCAGCAGTTATGGGAGGGGGCGCTGGTCCGAGGACGAAGCTTTCTTT. It translates to CASSYGRGRWSEDEAFF.

The gene calls are TRBV5-4 and TRBJ1-1; D remains unclear. V dropped 5 bases and J dropped 5 bases, with 13 bases sitting between them. Germline CDR1 SGHNT, CDR2 YYREEE (reference sequence). CDR3 length: 13 amino acids. The CDR3 DNA follows: TGTGCCAGCAGGCTGGACGAAGGGACTGAAGCTTTCTTT. Translated: CASRLDEGTEAFF.

This clonotype has a count of ten or more. The V call is TRBV16, the J call TRBJ1-1; D call uncertain. Trimming stripped 1 base from V and 4 bases from J, with 10 bases between. Germline assignment: CDR1 KGHSY and CDR2 FQNENV. The length of the CDR3 is 14 residues. CDR3 DNA: TGTGCCAGCAGCCAATTGGGTCGGGGCACTGAAGCTTTCTTT. This gives the protein CASSQLGRGTEAFF.